This T cell receptor beta chain was profiled in a study of radiotherapy plus CTLA-4 blockade in lung cancer. Study overall: Objective responses emerged in 15% to 20% of patients, and roughly 28% attained disease control.

Per germline, CDR1 MDHEN and CDR2 SYDVKM. V was clipped by 4 bases and J by 3 bases; unmatched bases: 11. This CDR3 contains 16 residues. Here immunoSEQ multiplex PCR was the method, and the copy in TCRdb shows in-frame clones only, minus some. The data hold tens of thousands of clones, with about 72% observed a single time. The sequence was collected from a human donor with non-small cell lung cancer who had a complete response to radiotherapy plus ipilimumab. The chain has TRBV28 and TRBJ2-5, with 7 bases that match TRBD1. The specimen was peripheral blood, collected from a patient treated with radiotherapy plus ipilimumab. The CDR3, as DNA: TGTGCCAGCAGTTGGGGACAGAGGCATCTTAAAGAGACCCAGTACTTC. Translation: CASSWGQRHLKETQYF.